This T cell receptor (beta chain) came from a study of blood T cell repertoires in COVID-19. Original handling: Amplification of reference gene primers provided the estimated nucleated cell counts. The repertoire was sequenced with immunoSEQ multiplex PCR; TCRdb's copy has only in-frame clones and lacks some. Clonal size and the V and J genes are those of that table, whereas D and trimming came from the DNA. The sample contains under 200,000 clones, about 83% of which appear only once. The TCR comes from a man younger than 35 with active or convalescent COVID-19. The sample taken for sequencing was peripheral blood.

The CDR3 loop reads CATSDSPNAVEGGEQFF. DNA for the CDR3: TGTGCCACCAGTGATTCACCCAACGCGGTTGAAGGAGGTGAGCAGTTCTTC. The V gene is TRBV24-1, the J gene TRBJ2-1, with D perhaps TRBD2 (5 bases). The CDR3 sequence is 17 residues long. Trimming left V 2 bases short and J 9 bases short, with 22 bases between. The germline CDR1 and CDR2 sequences are KGHDR and SFDVKD.